What follows describes a single T cell receptor (beta chain). This specimen belongs to a study of blood T cell repertoires in COVID-19. Overall study: Samples came from the United States, Italy and Spain, spanning acute and convalescent COVID-19. PBMCs, B-cell-depleted T cells, or T cells were the source of the cDNA or gDNA that made up the material.

Original processing notes: Scientists estimated how many nucleated cells there were by amplifying reference gene primers. TCRdb keeps only in-frame clones here, not all; method: immunoSEQ multiplex PCR. The V and J calls and clone size were taken over from that table, and D and trimming were inferred from the DNA. The sample lists approximately 67,000 clones, around 87% occurring once. The germline gives CDR1 SGHRS, CDR2 YFSETQ. This CDR3 spans 12 amino acids. V shed 3 bases, J shed 6 bases, and the junction held 0 bases outside the gene matches. The TCR originated in a man aged 50-60 years with active COVID-19. The sequencing input was peripheral blood. The rearrangement links TRBV5-1 to TRBJ2-7, with TRBD1 matching 10 bases. The DNA of the CDR3 is TGCGCCAGCAGCTGGGACAGGGGCGAGCAGTACTTC. Translated: CASSWDRGEQYF.